The 9 T cell receptor beta chains given below trace back to one sample, sequenced in a study of chemoradiotherapy in HPV16-positive cancers. Profiled with immunoSEQ multiplex PCR; TCRdb holds only in-frame clones, not every one. This table holds about 35,000 clones, around 92% found once. The sequenced sample was blood, obtained from a patient who underwent chemoradiotherapy. These TCRs come from a human donor with HPV-associated anogenital cancer.

The rearrangement links TRBV7-2 to TRBJ2-1; D remains unclear. Germline V lookup: CDR1 SGHTA, CDR2 FQGNSA. The CDR3 has 13 amino acids. V shed 6 bases and J shed 6 bases, with 12 bases lying between them. CDR3 DNA sequence: TGTGCCAGCAGTAGATTCGGGCGCAATGAGCAGTTCTTC. Its protein product is CASSRFGRNEQFF.

The chain combines TRBV5-1 with TRBJ2-3; 10 nucleotides agree with TRBD2. This CDR3 is 16 amino acids long. V shed 4 bases and J 6 bases; nucleotides not matched to a gene: 11. Per the germline V gene, CDR1 is SGHRS and CDR2 is YFSETQ. This CDR3 is CASSKRAGGPSDTQYF. The CDR3 DNA is TGCGCCAGCAGCAAACGAGCGGGGGGGCCGAGTGATACGCAGTATTTT.

The rearrangement links TRBV6-1 to TRBJ1-6; 9 positions match TRBD1. Germline V gene data show CDR1 as MNHNS and CDR2 as SASEGT. This CDR3 comprises 15 residues. V dropped 3 bases and J dropped 9; count of bases not matched to a gene: 6. This chain's CDR3 is CASSDSGTGSSPLHF. Written as DNA, the CDR3 is TGTGCCAGCAGTGATTCCGGGACAGGGAGTTCACCCCTCCACTTT.

This rearrangement joins TRBV2 to TRBJ1-5; no reliable D call. Between the trimmed V and J ends, which lost 3 bases and 6 bases, there was a span of 15 bases. The CDR3 runs 15 residues. From germline, CDR1 is SNHLY and CDR2 FYNNEI. The CDR3 DNA follows: TGTGCCAGCAGTGAGATTCTGGGGAAGGCTCAGCCCCAGCATTTT. Amino acids: CASSEILGKAQPQHF.

V usage is TRBV25-1 and J usage is TRBJ2-5, with D uncertain. CDR3 length: 15 amino acids. V was pared by 3 bases and J by 2 bases, with 13 bases between. The germline V gene encodes CDR1 MGHDK and CDR2 SYGVNS. The CDR3 reads CASSDRLGLQETQYF. CDR3 in DNA: TGTGCCAGCAGTGACAGATTAGGGTTACAAGAGACCCAGTACTTC.

V is TRBV30 and J is TRBJ1-2, with 8 bases matching TRBD1. The V and J ends lost 6 bases and 9 bases, in that order; junction bases with no gene match: 12. The CDR3 sequence is 13 residues long. The V gene's germline CDR1 is GTSNPN and CDR2 SVGIG (reference sequence). CDR3 DNA sequence: TGTGCCTGCCGCCGCCGGGACAGGTGGAGCTACACCTTC. The encoded protein is CACRRRDRWSYTF.

The chain uses TRBV30 and TRBJ1-4, with 7 bases lining up with TRBD1. Germline V gene data show CDR1 as GTSNPN and CDR2 as SVGIG (reference sequence). Trimming took 1 base from V and 7 from J; bases not matched to a gene: 9. The CDR3 contains 15 residues. The CDR3 DNA reads TGTGCCTGGAGTGCGGAGGGGGCGCAAGGTGAAAAACTGTTTTTT. Protein product: CAWSAEGAQGEKLFF. Full variable domain (missing parts from reference TRBV30 and TRBJ1-4): SQTIHQWPATLVQPVGSPLSLECTVEGTSNPNLYWYRQAAGRGLQLLFYSVGIGQISSEVPQNLSASRPQDRQFILSSKKLLLSDSGFYLCAWSAEGAQGEKLFFGSGTQLSVL.

This clone showed up just a few times. The chain links TRBV5-4 to TRBJ2-7; D ambiguous. Trimming removed 0 bases from V and 6 bases from J, with 13 bases in between. The germline V gene encodes CDR1 SGHNT and CDR2 YYREEE (reference sequence). The CDR3 extends over 14 amino acids. The CDR3 nucleotides are TGTGCCAGCAGCTTGGACCCCGAAGGGCGCGAGCAGTACTTC. It yields the protein CASSLDPEGREQYF.

The V gene is TRBV21-1, the J gene TRBJ1-3; no DNA check was done on the table's D call, TRBD1. TRBV21-1 is reported as a pseudogene. CDR3 length: 17 residues. The CDR3 loop reads CASSKEGVAHSGNTIYF. For the CDR3, the DNA is TGTGCCAGCAGCAAAGAGGGGGTGGCCCACTCTGGAAACACCATATATTTT.